This T cell receptor beta chain was captured in a study of blood T cell repertoires in COVID-19. The overall study: Samples of COVID-19 (acute and convalescent) were obtained from the United States, Italy and Spain. PBMCs, B-cell-depleted T cells, or T cells were the source of the cDNA or gDNA that made up the material.

The CDR3 has 13 amino acids. V was shortened by 9 bases and J by 7 bases, with 13 bases between the two germline ends. Germline CDR1 SNHLY, CDR2 FYNNEI. In the study's own analysis: The assay estimated nucleated cells by amplifying reference gene primers. Assay: immunoSEQ multiplex PCR; the TCRdb copy retains only in-frame clones and omits some. The D gene and trimming were derived from the DNA, and the V and J assignments and clone size from that table. This sample has 310,000 or so clones, with around four fifths found just once. The TCR originated in a woman aged 45-59 years with acute or convalescent COVID-19. The sequenced sample consisted of peripheral blood. This chain uses TRBV2 with TRBJ1-6; tentatively, D is TRBD1 (6 bases). The CDR3 DNA reads TGTGCCAGGACAGGTTCGCCAAATTCACCCCTCCACTTT. Encoded protein: CARTGSPNSPLHF.